A selection of T cell receptor beta chains follows, all from one sample in a study of STAT5B mutations in CD4+ large granular lymphocyte leukemia. Measured with immunoSEQ multiplex PCR; TCRdb has only the in-frame clones, and not every one. The sample has tens of thousands of clones, 74% seen once; the top ten hold less than 10%. Sequencing used CD4+ T cells from blood buffy coats. All receptors derive from a human donor in good health. Both conserved end residues are part of each CDR3. D genes are given only for firm matches. Some rows have no size entry. The others give once, few or many, or a class for an expanded clone.

D gene	V gene	J gene	clone size	CDR3 protein	CDR3 DNA
TRBD2	TRBV6-4	TRBJ2-3	NA	CASSDSSGGADTQYF	TGTGCCAGCAGTGACTCTAGCGGGGGGGCAGATACGCAGTATTTT
TRBD1	TRBV6-6	TRBJ2-7	NA	CASSRQTGGIIYEQYF	TGTGCCAGCAGTCGCCAGACAGGGGGCATCATCTACGAGCAGTACTTC
NA	TRBV7-9	TRBJ1-2	NA	CASSLRAFYGYTF	TGTGCCAGCAGCTTACGGGCCTTCTATGGCTACACCTTC
NA	TRBV9	TRBJ2-1	NA	CASSTSDYNEQFF	TGTGCCAGCAGCACCTCTGACTACAATGAGCAGTTCTTC
NA	TRBV27	TRBJ2-1	NA	CASSLSHEQFF	TGTGCCAGCAGTTTATCCCATGAGCAGTTCTTC
TRBD1	TRBV7-3	TRBJ1-5	NA	CASSLRDRVRNQPQHF	TGTGCCAGCAGCCTCCGGGACAGGGTTCGGAATCAGCCCCAGCATTTT
TRBD2	TRBV7-2	TRBJ2-1	NA	CASSLVLAGGINEQFF	TGTGCCAGCAGCTTAGTCCTAGCGGGGGGGATCAATGAGCAGTTCTTC
NA	TRBV27	TRBJ1-3	NA	CASSLLAGNTIYF	TGTGCCAGCAGTTTATTGGCTGGAAACACCATATATTTT
NA	TRBV5-1	TRBJ2-2	NA	CASSTGLHLNTGELFF	TGCGCCAGCAGCACTGGACTACATCTGAACACCGGGGAGCTGTTTTTT
NA	TRBV6-4	TRBJ1-6	NA	CASSFGVGNSPLHF	TGTGCCAGCAGTTTCGGAGTTGGAAATTCACCCCTCCACTTT
TRBD1	TRBV6-6	TRBJ2-2	few	CASKTGYTGELFF	TGTGCCAGCAAGACAGGGTACACCGGGGAGCTGTTTTTT
TRBD2	TRBV28	TRBJ2-7	few	CASIDLAGTYEQYF	TGTGCCAGCATCGACCTAGCGGGTACCTACGAGCAGTACTTC
NA	TRBV6-6	TRBJ1-1	NA	CASSTLGSNTEAFF	TGTGCCAGCAGCACCCTAGGCTCAAACACTGAAGCTTTCTTT
NA	TRBV28	TRBJ2-7	NA	CASSFWKRAYEQYF	TGTGCCAGCAGTTTTTGGAAAAGGGCCTACGAGCAGTACTTC
TRBD2	TRBV28	TRBJ2-3	NA	CASSSSYSSGITDTQYF	TGTGCCAGCAGTTCGTCATACTCTAGCGGGATCACAGATACGCAGTATTTT
TRBD1	TRBV11-2	TRBJ2-4	NA	CASSPFRGRGNIQYF	TGTGCCAGCAGCCCGTTCAGGGGGCGCGGAAACATTCAGTACTTC
NA	TRBV5-1	TRBJ2-2	NA	CASSFFTGSANTGELFF	TGCGCCAGCAGCTTCTTCACCGGGAGCGCGAACACCGGGGAGCTGTTTTTT
NA	TRBV11-2	TRBJ2-7	medium-sized	CASSFRLVGGEQYF	TGTGCCAGCAGCTTTCGACTAGTTGGCGGCGAGCAGTACTTC
NA	TRBV28	TRBJ1-5	few	CASSPPQGRSNQPQHF	TGTGCCAGCAGTCCACCCCAGGGTCGGAGCAATCAGCCCCAGCATTTT
NA	TRBV19	TRBJ1-2	NA	CASKPVPNYGYTF	TGTGCCAGTAAGCCGGTTCCTAACTATGGCTACACCTTC
NA	TRBV28	TRBJ2-6	NA	CASSPLRRASSGANVLTF	TGTGCCAGCAGTCCCTTAAGAAGGGCGAGCTCTGGGGCCAACGTCCTGACTTTC
TRBD1	TRBV9	TRBJ2-7	NA	CASSVTGDSYEQYF	TGTGCCAGCAGCGTGACAGGGGATTCCTACGAGCAGTACTTC
TRBD1	TRBV25-1	TRBJ1-1	NA	CASSEYFTGALGAFF	TGTGCCAGCAGTGAATATTTCACAGGGGCCCTTGGGGCTTTCTTT
NA	TRBV7-9	TRBJ1-4	NA	CASSFLGGNEKLFF	TGTGCCAGCAGCTTCCTGGGAGGGAATGAAAAACTGTTTTTT
NA	TRBV7-3	TRBJ1-1	few	CASSLNGQFTEAFF	TGTGCCAGCAGCTTAAATGGACAGTTCACTGAAGCTTTCTTT
NA	TRBV7-7	TRBJ2-2	NA	CASSLDGLGTGELFF	TGTGCTAGCAGCTTAGACGGGTTGGGCACCGGGGAGCTGTTTTTT
NA	TRBV4-1	TRBJ1-2	NA	CASSLLGGSNGYTF	TGCGCCAGCAGCCTCCTGGGGGGAAGTAATGGCTACACCTTC
NA	TRBV7-2	TRBJ1-2	NA	CASSLRSYGYTF	TGTGCCAGCAGCTTAAGGTCCTATGGCTACACCTTC
NA	TRBV5-1	TRBJ2-3	few	CASSLGHLSTDTQYF	TGCGCCAGCAGCTTGGGTCACCTTAGCACAGATACGCAGTATTTT
NA	TRBV28	TRBJ1-5	NA	CASSFLVLEARSQHF	TGTGCCAGCAGTTTTTTAGTCCTCGAGGCCCGATCCCAGCATTTT
NA	TRBV19	TRBJ2-6	NA	CASSIDWGGSGANVLTF	TGTGCCAGTAGTATAGATTGGGGTGGGTCTGGGGCCAACGTCCTGACTTTC
TRBD1	TRBV4-2	TRBJ1-2	NA	CASSQDGQGGGWGYTF	TGTGCCAGCAGCCAAGATGGACAGGGCGGCGGCTGGGGCTACACCTTC
TRBD2	TRBV30	TRBJ2-1	NA	CAWSNLAGDFGEQFF	TGTGCCTGGAGTAACCTAGCGGGAGATTTCGGTGAGCAGTTCTTC
NA	TRBV4-1	TRBJ2-1	NA	CASSQEGSGLAANEQFF	TGCGCCAGCAGCCAAGAGGGCTCCGGATTAGCCGCGAATGAGCAGTTCTTC
NA	TRBV5-1	TRBJ1-4	NA	CASSLTGWGEKLFF	TGCGCCAGCAGCTTAACAGGGTGGGGTGAAAAACTGTTTTTT
TRBD2	TRBV7-3	TRBJ2-2	few	CASSLSGGPGELFF	TGTGCCAGCAGCCTAAGCGGGGGGCCCGGGGAGCTGTTTTTT
TRBD1	TRBV9	TRBJ1-1	NA	CASSPLTGDTEAFF	TGTGCCAGCAGCCCCCTGACAGGGGATACTGAAGCTTTCTTT
NA	TRBV7-9	TRBJ2-5	NA	CASSRPQETQYF	TGTGCCAGCAGTAGACCCCAAGAGACCCAGTACTTC
NA	TRBV27	TRBJ2-7	NA	CASSRWQAPAGEQYF	TGTGCCAGCAGCCGTTGGCAGGCCCCTGCGGGGGAGCAGTACTTC
NA	TRBV5-1	TRBJ2-5	NA	CASSLVAKETQYF	TGCGCCAGCAGCTTGGTGGCAAAAGAGACCCAGTACTTC
TRBD1	TRBV19	TRBJ2-4	NA	CASSIIGGRRAKNIQYF	TGTGCCAGTAGTATAATAGGGGGCCGGAGAGCCAAAAACATTCAGTACTTC
NA	TRBV5-5	TRBJ2-1	NA	CASSFRGQGNNEQFF	TGTGCCAGCAGCTTCCGGGGGCAGGGCAACAATGAGCAGTTCTTC
NA	TRBV2	TRBJ1-2	few	CASSEVRADYGYTF	TGTGCCAGCAGTGAGGTCCGGGCCGACTATGGCTACACCTTC
TRBD1	TRBV9	TRBJ1-2	NA	CASSVVEQGIYGYTF	TGTGCCAGCAGCGTAGTTGAACAGGGGATCTATGGCTACACCTTC
NA	TRBV9	TRBJ1-2	NA	CASSDSLLRQGIDGYTF	TGTGCCAGCAGCGACTCGCTATTGCGGCAGGGAATCGATGGCTACACCTTC
NA	TRBV28	TRBJ1-2	NA	CASSLQAPRYGYTF	TGTGCCAGCAGTCTGCAGGCGCCTCGGTATGGCTACACCTTC
TRBD1	TRBV4-1	TRBJ2-7	NA	CASSQPNRGAYEQYF	TGCGCCAGCAGTCAACCGAACAGGGGAGCCTACGAGCAGTACTTC
NA	TRBV7-2	TRBJ1-3	NA	CASSLGGASSGNTIYF	TGTGCCAGCAGCTTAGGGGGGGCGAGCTCTGGAAACACCATATATTTT
NA	TRBV27	TRBJ1-2	NA	CASSYGGLGLVYGYTF	TGTGCCAGCAGTTATGGGGGTTTAGGTCTCGTCTATGGCTACACCTTC
NA	TRBV7-2	TRBJ1-1	NA	CASSLNGGTTEAFF	TGTGCCAGCAGCTTAAACGGGGGTACCACTGAAGCTTTCTTT
NA	TRBV6-6	TRBJ1-5	NA	CASSYDQGGQPQHF	TGTGCCAGCAGTTACGACCAGGGAGGTCAGCCCCAGCATTTT
TRBD1	TRBV9	TRBJ1-3	NA	CASSPQPQGAGNTIYF	TGTGCCAGCAGCCCACAACCACAGGGGGCTGGAAACACCATATATTTT
NA	TRBV10-3	TRBJ1-1	NA	CAISEHGGSNTEAFF	TGTGCCATCAGTGAACATGGGGGATCGAACACTGAAGCTTTCTTT